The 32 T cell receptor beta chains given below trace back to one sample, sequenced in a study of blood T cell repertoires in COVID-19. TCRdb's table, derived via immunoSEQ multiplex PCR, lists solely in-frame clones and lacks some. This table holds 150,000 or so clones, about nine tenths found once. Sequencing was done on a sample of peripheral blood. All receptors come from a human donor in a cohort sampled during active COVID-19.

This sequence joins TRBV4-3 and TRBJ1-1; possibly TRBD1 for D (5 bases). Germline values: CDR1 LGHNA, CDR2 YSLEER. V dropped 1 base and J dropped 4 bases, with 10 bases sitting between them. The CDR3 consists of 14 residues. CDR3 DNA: TGCGCCAGCAGCCAAGGCGGAAGGGGCACTGAAGCTTTCTTT. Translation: CASSQGGRGTEAFF.

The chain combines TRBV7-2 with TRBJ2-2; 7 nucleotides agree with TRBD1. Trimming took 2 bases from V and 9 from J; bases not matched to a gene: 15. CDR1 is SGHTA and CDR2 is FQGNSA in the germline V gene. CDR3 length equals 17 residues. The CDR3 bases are TGTGCCAGCAGCTTAACGACAGGGATTGAAGGGGACCGGGAGCTGTTTTTT. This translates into CASSLTTGIEGDRELFF.

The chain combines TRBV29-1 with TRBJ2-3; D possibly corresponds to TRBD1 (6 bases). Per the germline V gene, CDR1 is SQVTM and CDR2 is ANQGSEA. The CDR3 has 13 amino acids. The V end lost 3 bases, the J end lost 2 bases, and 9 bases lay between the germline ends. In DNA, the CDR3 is TGCAGCGTTGATAACAGGGACACAGATACGCAGTATTTT. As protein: CSVDNRDTDTQYF.

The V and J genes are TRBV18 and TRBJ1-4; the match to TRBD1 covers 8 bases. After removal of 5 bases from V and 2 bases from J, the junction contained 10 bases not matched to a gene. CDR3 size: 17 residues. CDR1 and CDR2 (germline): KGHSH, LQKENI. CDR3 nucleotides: TGTGCCAGCTCATTTTCGACAGGGGTTGAGACTAATGAAAAACTGTTTTTT. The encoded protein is CASSFSTGVETNEKLFF.

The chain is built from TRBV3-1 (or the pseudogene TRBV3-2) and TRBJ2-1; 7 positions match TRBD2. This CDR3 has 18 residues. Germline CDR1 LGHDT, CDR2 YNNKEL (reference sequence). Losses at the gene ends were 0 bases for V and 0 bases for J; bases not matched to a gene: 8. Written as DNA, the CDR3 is TGTGCCAGCAGCCAAGATATTGCGACGGGGGGCTCCTACAATGAGCAGTTCTTC. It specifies CASSQDIATGGSYNEQFF.

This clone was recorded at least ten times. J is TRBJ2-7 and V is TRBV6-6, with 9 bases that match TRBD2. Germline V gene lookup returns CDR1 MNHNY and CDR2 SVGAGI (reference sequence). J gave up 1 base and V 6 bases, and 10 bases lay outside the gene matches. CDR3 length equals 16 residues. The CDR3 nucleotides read TGTGCCAGCAGACCCCATAGCGGGAGCGTTTCCTACGAGCAGTACTTC. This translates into CASRPHSGSVSYEQYF.

The CDR3 loop is CASSMMGGLAGKETQYF. The DNA for the CDR3 is TGTGCCAGTAGTATGATGGGGGGACTAGCGGGGAAAGAGACCCAGTACTTC. J is TRBJ2-5 and V is TRBV19; 13 positions match TRBD2. The CDR3 is 17 residues long. CDR1 is LNHDA, CDR2 SQIVND, per germline (reference sequence). J lost 3 bases, V lost 3 bases, and 7 bases had no gene match.

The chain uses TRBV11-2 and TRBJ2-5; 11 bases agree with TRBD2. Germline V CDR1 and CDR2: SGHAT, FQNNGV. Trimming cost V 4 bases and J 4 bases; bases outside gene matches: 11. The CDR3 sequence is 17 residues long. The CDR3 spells CASSSKGLSGRGETQYF. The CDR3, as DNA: TGTGCCAGCAGCTCAAAAGGGCTTAGCGGGAGGGGAGAGACCCAGTACTTC.

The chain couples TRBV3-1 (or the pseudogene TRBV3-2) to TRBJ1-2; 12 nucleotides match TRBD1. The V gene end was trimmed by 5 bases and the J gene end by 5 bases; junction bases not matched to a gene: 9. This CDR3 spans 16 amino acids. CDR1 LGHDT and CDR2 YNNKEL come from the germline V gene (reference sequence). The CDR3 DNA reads TGTGCCAGCAGCGCACCGGGACAGGGGGCTATGTATGGCTACACCTTC. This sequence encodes CASSAPGQGAMYGYTF.

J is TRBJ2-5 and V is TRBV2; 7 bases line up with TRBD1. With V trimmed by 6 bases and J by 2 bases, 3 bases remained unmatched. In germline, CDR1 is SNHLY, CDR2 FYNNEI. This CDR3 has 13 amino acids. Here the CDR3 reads CASSMDRQETQYF. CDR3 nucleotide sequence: TGTGCCAGCAGCATGGACAGGCAAGAGACCCAGTACTTC.

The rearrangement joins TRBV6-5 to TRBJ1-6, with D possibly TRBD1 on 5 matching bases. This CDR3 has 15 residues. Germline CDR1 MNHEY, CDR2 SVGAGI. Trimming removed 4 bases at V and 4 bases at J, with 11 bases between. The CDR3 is CASSLGRRYNSPLHF. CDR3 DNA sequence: TGTGCCAGCAGTTTGGGGCGCAGATATAATTCACCCCTCCACTTT.

The CDR3 bases are TGTGCCAGCAGTGAACTCGGGACAGGGGGCGAGAACACCATATATTTT. It encodes CASSELGTGGENTIYF. The chain is built from TRBV6-1 and TRBJ1-3; 12 bases are a match to TRBD1. After removal of 2 bases from V and 7 bases from J, the junction contained 6 bases not matched to a gene. Germline V gene lookup returns CDR1 MNHNS and CDR2 SASEGT. This CDR3 spans 16 amino acids.

The CDR3 protein is CASSERRAVGRNEQFF. The DNA for the CDR3 is TGTGCCAGCAGTGAAAGGCGGGCGGTGGGCCGGAATGAGCAGTTCTTC. The chain employs TRBV2 and TRBJ2-1; D may be TRBD2 (5 bases). The CDR3 runs 16 residues. Trimming took off 2 bases at V and 7 bases at J, with 18 bases between the two ends. CDR1 SNHLY and CDR2 FYNNEI come from the germline V gene. The full variable domain, completed using reference TRBV2 and TRBJ2-1, is EPEVTQTPSHQVTQMGQEVILRCVPISNHLYFYWYRQILGQKVEFLVSFYNNEISEKSEIFDDQFSVERPDGSNFTLKIRSTKLEDSAMYFCASSERRAVGRNEQFFGPGTRLTVL.

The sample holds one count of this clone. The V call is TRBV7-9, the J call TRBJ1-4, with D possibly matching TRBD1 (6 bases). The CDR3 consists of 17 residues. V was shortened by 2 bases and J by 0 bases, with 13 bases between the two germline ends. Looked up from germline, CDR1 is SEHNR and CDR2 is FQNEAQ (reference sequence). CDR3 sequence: CASSLPIWDTTNEKLFF. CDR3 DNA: TGTGCCAGCAGCTTACCCATTTGGGACACAACTAATGAAAAACTGTTTTTT.

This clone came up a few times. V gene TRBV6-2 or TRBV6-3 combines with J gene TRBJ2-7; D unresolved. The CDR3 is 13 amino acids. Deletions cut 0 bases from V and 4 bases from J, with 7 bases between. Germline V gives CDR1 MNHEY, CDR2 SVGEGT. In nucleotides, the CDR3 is TGTGCCAGCAGTTACTCGACTCCATACGAGCAGTACTTC. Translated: CASSYSTPYEQYF.

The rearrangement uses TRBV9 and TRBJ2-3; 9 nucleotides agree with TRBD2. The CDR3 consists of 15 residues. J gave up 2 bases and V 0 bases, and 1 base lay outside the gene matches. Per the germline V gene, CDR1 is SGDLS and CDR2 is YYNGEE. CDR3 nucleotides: TGTGCCAGCAGCGTAGGGACTAGCGTCACAGATACGCAGTATTTT. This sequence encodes CASSVGTSVTDTQYF.

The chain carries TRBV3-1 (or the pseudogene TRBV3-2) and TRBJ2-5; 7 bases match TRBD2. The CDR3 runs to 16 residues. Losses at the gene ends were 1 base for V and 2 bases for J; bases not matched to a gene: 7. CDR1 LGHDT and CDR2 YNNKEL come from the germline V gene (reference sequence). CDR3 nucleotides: TGTGCCAGCAGCCAAGGGTGGGGGGGAACTCAAGAGACCCAGTACTTC. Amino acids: CASSQGWGGTQETQYF.

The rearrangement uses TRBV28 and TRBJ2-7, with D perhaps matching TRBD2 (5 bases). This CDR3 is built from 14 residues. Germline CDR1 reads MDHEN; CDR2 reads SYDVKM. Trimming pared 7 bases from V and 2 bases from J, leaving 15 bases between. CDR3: CASKRSTPPYEQYF. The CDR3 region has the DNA TGTGCCAGCAAGCGGTCGACACCCCCCTACGAGCAGTACTTC.

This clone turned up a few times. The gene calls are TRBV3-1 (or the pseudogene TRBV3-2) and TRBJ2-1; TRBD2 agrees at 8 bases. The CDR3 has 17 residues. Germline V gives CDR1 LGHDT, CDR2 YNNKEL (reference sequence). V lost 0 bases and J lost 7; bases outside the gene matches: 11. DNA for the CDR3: TGTGCCAGCAGCCAAGATGTATCGTCTAGCGGGCGGAATGAGCAGTTCTTC. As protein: CASSQDVSSSGRNEQFF.

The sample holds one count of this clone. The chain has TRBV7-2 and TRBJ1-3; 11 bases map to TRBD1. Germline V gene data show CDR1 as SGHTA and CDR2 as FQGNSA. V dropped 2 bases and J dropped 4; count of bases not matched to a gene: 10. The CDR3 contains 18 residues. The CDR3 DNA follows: TGTGCCAGCAGCTTATATACCCCAGGGACAGGGGGAGGAAACACCATATATTTT. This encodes CASSLYTPGTGGGNTIYF.

CDR3 DNA: TGTGCCATCAGTGAAAGACTAGCGGGAGGAGGTGGCACAGATACGCAGTATTTT. It specifies CAISERLAGGGGTDTQYF. The chain uses TRBV10-3 and TRBJ2-3; 13 bases are shared with TRBD2. The CDR3 is made up of 18 amino acids. V was pared by 3 bases and J by 1 base, with 7 bases of the junction left unmatched. CDR1 ENHRY and CDR2 SYGVKD come from the germline V gene.

CDR3 region: CSVGTITNTGELFF. The DNA for the CDR3 is TGCAGCGTTGGGACTATTACGAACACCGGGGAGCTGTTTTTT. The chain joins TRBV29-1 to TRBJ2-2, with a weak D call TRBD2 (6 bases). Germline CDR1 SQVTM, CDR2 ANQGSEA. There are 14 residues in the CDR3. V was clipped by 4 bases and J by 0 bases, with 9 bases between them.

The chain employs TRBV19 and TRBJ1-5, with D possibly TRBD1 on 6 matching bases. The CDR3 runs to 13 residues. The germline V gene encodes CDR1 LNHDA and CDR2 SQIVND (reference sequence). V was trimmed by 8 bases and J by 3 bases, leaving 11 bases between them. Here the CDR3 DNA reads TGTGCCAGTCTACAGGGAGACAATCAGCCCCAGCATTTT. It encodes CASLQGDNQPQHF. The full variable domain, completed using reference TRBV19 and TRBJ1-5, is DGGITQSPKYLFRKEGQNVTLSCEQNLNHDAMYWYRQDPGQGLRLIYYSQIVNDFQKGDIAEGYSVSREKKESFPLTVTSAQKNPTAFYLCASLQGDNQPQHFGDGTRLSIL.

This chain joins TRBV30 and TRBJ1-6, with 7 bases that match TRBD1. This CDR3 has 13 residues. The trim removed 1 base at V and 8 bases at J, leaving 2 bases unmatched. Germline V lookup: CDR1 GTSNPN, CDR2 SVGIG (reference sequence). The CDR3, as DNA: TGTGCCTGGAGTGAAACAGGGGATTCACCCCTCCACTTT. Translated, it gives CAWSETGDSPLHF.

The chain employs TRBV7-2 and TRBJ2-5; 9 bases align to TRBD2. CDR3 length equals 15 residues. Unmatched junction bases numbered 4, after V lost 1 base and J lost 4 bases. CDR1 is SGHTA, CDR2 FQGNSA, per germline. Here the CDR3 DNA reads TGTGCCAGCAGCTTAGTCCCACTAGCGGGAGAGACCCAGTACTTC. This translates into CASSLVPLAGETQYF.

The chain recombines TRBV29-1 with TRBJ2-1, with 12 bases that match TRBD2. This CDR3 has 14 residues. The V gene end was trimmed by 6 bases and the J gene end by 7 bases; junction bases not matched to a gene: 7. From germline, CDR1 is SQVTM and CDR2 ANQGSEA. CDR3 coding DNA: TGCAGCGTACTAGCGGGAGGCCCCGGTAATGAGCAGTTCTTC. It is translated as CSVLAGGPGNEQFF.

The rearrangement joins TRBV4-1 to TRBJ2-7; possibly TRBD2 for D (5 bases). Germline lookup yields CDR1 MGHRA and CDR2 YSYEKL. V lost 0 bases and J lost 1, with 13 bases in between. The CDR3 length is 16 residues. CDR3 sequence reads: CASSQDLGSGSYEQYF. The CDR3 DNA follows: TGCGCCAGCAGCCAAGATCTGGGAAGCGGATCCTACGAGCAGTACTTC.

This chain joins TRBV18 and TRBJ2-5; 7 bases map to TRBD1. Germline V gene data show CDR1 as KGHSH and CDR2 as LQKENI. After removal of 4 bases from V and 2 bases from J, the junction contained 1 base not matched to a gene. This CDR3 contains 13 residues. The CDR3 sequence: CASSRGQQETQYF. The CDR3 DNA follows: TGTGCCAGCTCACGGGGACAGCAAGAGACCCAGTACTTC.

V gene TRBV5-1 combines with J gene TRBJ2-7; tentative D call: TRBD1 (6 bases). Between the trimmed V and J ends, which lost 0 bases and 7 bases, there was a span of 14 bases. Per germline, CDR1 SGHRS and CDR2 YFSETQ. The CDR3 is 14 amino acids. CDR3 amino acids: CASSLDVQGREQYF. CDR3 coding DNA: TGCGCCAGCAGCTTGGATGTTCAGGGGAGAGAGCAGTACTTC.

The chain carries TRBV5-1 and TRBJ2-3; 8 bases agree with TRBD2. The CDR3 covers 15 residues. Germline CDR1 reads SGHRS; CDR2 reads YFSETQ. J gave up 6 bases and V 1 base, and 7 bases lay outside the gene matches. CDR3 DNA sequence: TGCGCCAGCAGCTTGCGTACGGGGGGGGCGGATACGCAGTATTTT. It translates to CASSLRTGGADTQYF.

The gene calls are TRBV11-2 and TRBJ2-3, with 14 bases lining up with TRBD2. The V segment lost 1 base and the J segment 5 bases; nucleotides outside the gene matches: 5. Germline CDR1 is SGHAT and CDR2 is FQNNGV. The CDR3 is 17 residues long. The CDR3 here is CASSLVGLAGVKDTQYF. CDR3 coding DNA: TGTGCCAGCAGCTTAGTGGGACTAGCGGGAGTTAAAGATACGCAGTATTTT.

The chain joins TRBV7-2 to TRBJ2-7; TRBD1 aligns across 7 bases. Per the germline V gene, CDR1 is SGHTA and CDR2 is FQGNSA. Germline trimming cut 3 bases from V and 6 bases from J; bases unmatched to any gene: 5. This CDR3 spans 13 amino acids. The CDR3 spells CASSFPGGVEQYF. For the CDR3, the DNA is TGTGCCAGCAGCTTCCCAGGGGGTGTCGAGCAGTACTTC.